The 15 T cell receptor beta chains below were found in one sample sequenced in a study of blood T cell repertoires in COVID-19. Only in-frame clones appear in the TCRdb table, and some are missing; sequencing was by immunoSEQ multiplex PCR. Of approximately 260,000 clones in the sample, roughly 82% were seen once. The sequenced sample consisted of peripheral blood. These receptors were obtained from a woman over 75 with active or convalescent COVID-19.

This clone was counted only a few times. V usage is TRBV5-1 and J usage is TRBJ1-1; D uncertain. The length of the CDR3 is 14 residues. From germline, CDR1 is SGHRS and CDR2 YFSETQ. V was shortened by 5 bases and J by 1 base, with 12 bases between the two germline ends. The CDR3 bases are TGCGCCAGCAGTGACTGGGCGGGGAACACTGAAGCTTTCTTT. The encoded protein is CASSDWAGNTEAFF.

J is TRBJ2-1 and V is TRBV19, with 8 nucleotides matching TRBD2. Germline V gene lookup returns CDR1 LNHDA and CDR2 SQIVND (reference sequence). The V segment lost 4 bases and the J segment 1 base; nucleotides outside the gene matches: 9. This CDR3 comprises 17 residues. The CDR3 nucleotides read TGTGCCAGTAGTACTCCCCGCCGGGGGGGGTCCTACAATGAGCAGTTCTTC. This translates into CASSTPRRGGSYNEQFF.

V and J are TRBV18 and TRBJ1-4; D is ambiguous. V was shortened by 5 bases and J by 8 bases, with 9 bases between the two germline ends. The CDR3 totals 12 residues. Germline CDR1 KGHSH, CDR2 LQKENI. The DNA of the CDR3 is TGTGCCAGCTCATCACAACTAGAAAAACTGTTTTTT. Translating it yields CASSSQLEKLFF.

This clone has just a few counts. The chain uses TRBV9 and TRBJ2-3; 10 bases fit TRBD2. V gave up 0 bases and J gave up 0 bases; unmatched junction bases: 1. The CDR3 runs to 16 residues. Per germline, CDR1 SGDLS and CDR2 YYNGEE. CDR3 loop: CASSVGTSGSTDTQYF. As DNA, the CDR3 is TGTGCCAGCAGCGTAGGGACTAGCGGCAGCACAGATACGCAGTATTTT.

This chain links TRBV6-6 with TRBJ2-7; D ambiguous. Trimming pared 0 bases from V and 7 bases from J, leaving 10 bases between. The length of the CDR3 is 13 residues. In germline, CDR1 is MNHNY, CDR2 SVGAGI (reference sequence). CDR3 in amino acids: CASSYSPVWEQYF. CDR3 bases: TGTGCCAGCAGTTACTCACCGGTTTGGGAGCAGTACTTC.

This clone was counted only a few times. The V call is TRBV9, the J call TRBJ1-6, with TRBD1 matching 8 bases. Germline CDR1 and CDR2: SGDLS and YYNGEE. The CDR3 consists of 16 residues. Trimming removed 0 bases from V and 10 bases from J; junction bases left unmatched: 9. CDR3 coding DNA: TGTGCCAGCAGCGTAGCTGAGGGCAGGGGGCGATCACCCCTCCACTTT. Its translation is CASSVAEGRGRSPLHF.

J is TRBJ2-1 and V is TRBV25-1; possibly TRBD2 for D (6 bases). CDR3 length: 16 residues. Trimming shortened V by 2 bases and J by 1 base, and 12 bases separated the two germline ends. The V gene's germline CDR1 is MGHDK and CDR2 SYGVNS. The CDR3 is CASSELYSGSYNEQFF. The CDR3 region has the DNA TGTGCCAGCAGTGAACTATATAGCGGATCCTACAATGAGCAGTTCTTC.

This clone was counted a few times. J is TRBJ1-1 and V is TRBV7-8; tentatively, D is TRBD1 (6 bases). V lost 5 bases, J lost 1 base, and 17 bases lay in between. The length of the CDR3 is 16 residues. From germline, CDR1 is SGHVS and CDR2 FQNEAQ. The CDR3 DNA sequence: TGTGCCAGCAGCCCTGGGGGGGGCAGGGGGAACACTGAAGCTTTCTTT. This translates into CASSPGGGRGNTEAFF.

The V gene is TRBV18, the J gene TRBJ1-3; D gene uncertain. This CDR3 is 13 amino acids long. Germline V lookup: CDR1 KGHSH, CDR2 LQKENI. Trimming removed 4 bases from V and 7 bases from J, with 11 bases in between. The CDR3 nucleotides read TGTGCCAGCTCACGCGAGAGAGGCAACACCATATATTTT. It yields the protein CASSRERGNTIYF. Full variable domain (remainder filled in from reference TRBV18 and TRBJ1-3): NAGVMQNPRHLVRRRGQEARLRCSPMKGHSHVYWYRQLPEEGLKFMVYLQKENIIDESGMPKERFSAEFPKEGPSILRIQQVVRGDSAAYFCASSRERGNTIYFGEGSWLTVV.

The chain has TRBV7-6 and TRBJ2-2; TRBD1 aligns across 8 bases. The CDR3 sequence is 16 residues long. Losses at the gene ends were 5 bases for V and 2 bases for J; bases not matched to a gene: 7. Germline values: CDR1 SGHVS, CDR2 FNYEAQ. CDR3: CASSLQGAYNTGELFF. In nucleotides, the CDR3 is TGTGCCAGCAGCCTTCAGGGGGCATATAACACCGGGGAGCTGTTTTTT.

This chain connects TRBV20-1 to TRBJ1-2; D possibly corresponds to TRBD1 (5 bases). Trimming cost V 3 bases and J 6 bases, with 8 bases left between them. This CDR3 has 11 amino acids. Germline V gene sequence: CDR1 DFQATT, CDR2 SNEGSKA (reference sequence). This CDR3 reads CSARKGDGYTF. CDR3 nucleotide sequence: TGCAGTGCTAGGAAAGGGGATGGCTACACCTTC.

This clone was observed a few times. The V gene is TRBV9, the J gene TRBJ2-7, with TRBD2 matching over 9 bases. The J segment lost 3 bases and the V segment lost 4 bases, leaving 11 bases of the junction unmatched. The CDR3 length is 16 residues. Germline CDR1 SGDLS, CDR2 YYNGEE. DNA of the CDR3: TGTGCCAGCAGCTTTAGGGCGCTAGCGGGGATCTACGAGCAGTACTTC. This encodes CASSFRALAGIYEQYF.

This chain connects TRBV6-4 to TRBJ1-2; 7 nucleotides agree with TRBD1. Germline V gene lookup returns CDR1 MRHNA and CDR2 SNTAGT. V shed 6 bases, J shed 8 bases, and the junction held 9 bases outside the gene matches. This CDR3 contains 13 residues. The CDR3 is CASRRDRVSGYTF. CDR3 coding DNA: TGTGCCAGCAGACGTGACAGGGTATCAGGCTACACCTTC.

This clone came up many times. CDR3: CASSRSYSYEQYF. The CDR3 nucleotides are TGTGCCAGCAGCCGGAGTTACTCCTACGAGCAGTACTTC. The chain combines TRBV3-1 (or the pseudogene TRBV3-2) with TRBJ2-7; D call uncertain. V lost 4 bases and J 0 bases, leaving 7 bases between the germline ends. CDR1 and CDR2 (germline): LGHDT, YNNKEL (reference sequence). The CDR3 is 13 residues long.

The CDR3 coding sequence is TGTGCCAGCAGCTTGGATAGCTCCTATAATTCACCCCTCCACTTT. Translation gives CASSLDSSYNSPLHF. This rearrangement joins TRBV5-4 to TRBJ1-6; D gene unclear. Germline V gives CDR1 SGHNT, CDR2 YYREEE (reference sequence). V was pared by 0 bases and J by 0 bases, with 4 bases between. CDR3 length: 15 amino acids.